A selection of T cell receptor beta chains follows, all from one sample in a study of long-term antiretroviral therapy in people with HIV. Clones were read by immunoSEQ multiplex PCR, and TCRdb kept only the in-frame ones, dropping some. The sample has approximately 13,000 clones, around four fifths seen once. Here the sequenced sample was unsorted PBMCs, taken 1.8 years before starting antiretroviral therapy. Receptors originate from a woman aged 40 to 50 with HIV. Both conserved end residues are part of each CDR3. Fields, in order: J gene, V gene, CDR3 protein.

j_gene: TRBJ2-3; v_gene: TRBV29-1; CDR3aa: CSANMIGGSDTQYF
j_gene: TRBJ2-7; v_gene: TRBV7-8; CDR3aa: CASSSPGLAASYEQYF
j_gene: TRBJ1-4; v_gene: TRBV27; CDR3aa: CASSSRTGKGEKLFF
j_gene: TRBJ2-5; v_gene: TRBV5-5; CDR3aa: CASSSTGGLETQYF
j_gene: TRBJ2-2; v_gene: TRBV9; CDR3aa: CASSAGPGDGELFF
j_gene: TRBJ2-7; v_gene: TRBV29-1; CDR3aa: CSAVGQASYEQYF
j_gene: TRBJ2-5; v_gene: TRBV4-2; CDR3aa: CASSQESWETQYF
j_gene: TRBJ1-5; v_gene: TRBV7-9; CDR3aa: CASSKQGHQPQHF
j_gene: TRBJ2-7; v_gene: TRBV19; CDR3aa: CASSVGNSAYYEQYF
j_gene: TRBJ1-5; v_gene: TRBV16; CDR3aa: CASSLRGTADSSQHF
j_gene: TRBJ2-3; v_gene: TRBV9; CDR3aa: CASSVGTSTYTDTQYF
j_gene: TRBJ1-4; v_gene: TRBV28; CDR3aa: CASSLFPYEKLFF
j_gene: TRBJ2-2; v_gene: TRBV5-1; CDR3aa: CASSPQISRELFF
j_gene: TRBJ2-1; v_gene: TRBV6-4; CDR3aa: CASRATSDSPYNEQFF
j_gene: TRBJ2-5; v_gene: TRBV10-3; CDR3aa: CAISGGQVTETQYF
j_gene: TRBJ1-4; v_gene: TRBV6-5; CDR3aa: CASSRATFGEKLFF
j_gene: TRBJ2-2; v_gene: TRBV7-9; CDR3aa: CASRSSGTLNTGELFF
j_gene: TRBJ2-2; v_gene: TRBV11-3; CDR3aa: CASSSEYTGELFF
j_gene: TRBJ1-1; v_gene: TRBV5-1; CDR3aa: CASSLGGNEAFF
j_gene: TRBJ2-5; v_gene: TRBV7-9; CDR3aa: CASSFGLLETQYF
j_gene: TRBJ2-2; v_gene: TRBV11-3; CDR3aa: CASSHFTGELFF
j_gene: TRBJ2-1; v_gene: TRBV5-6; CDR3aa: CASSLAGGEIYNEQFF
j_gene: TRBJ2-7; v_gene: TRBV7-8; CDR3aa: CASSLAIGAGDYEQYF
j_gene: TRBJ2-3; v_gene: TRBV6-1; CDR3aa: CASSGERADTQYF
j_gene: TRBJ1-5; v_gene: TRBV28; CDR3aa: CASRTGRYSNQPQHF
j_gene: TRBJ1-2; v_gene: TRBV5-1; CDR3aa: CASSLGSEGSGGYGYTF
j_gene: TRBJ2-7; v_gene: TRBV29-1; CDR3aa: CSVTDWGTGLYEQYF
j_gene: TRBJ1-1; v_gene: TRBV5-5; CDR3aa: CASSLFYTEAFF
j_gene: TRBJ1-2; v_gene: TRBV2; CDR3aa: CASSEREPESWGYTF
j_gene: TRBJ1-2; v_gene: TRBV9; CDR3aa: CASSPRPGGHGYTF
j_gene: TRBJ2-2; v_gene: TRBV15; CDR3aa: CATSRDKNFLANTGELFF
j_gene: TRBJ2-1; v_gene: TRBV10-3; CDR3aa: CAIVSSDGPRNEQFF
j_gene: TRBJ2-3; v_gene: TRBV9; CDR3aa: CASSVEMSDTQYF
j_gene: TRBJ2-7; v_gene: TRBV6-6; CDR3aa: CASTSGSYEQYF
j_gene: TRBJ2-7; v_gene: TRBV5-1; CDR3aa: CASSSRGGLAGGGYEQYF
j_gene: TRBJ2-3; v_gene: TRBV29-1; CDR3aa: CSQSQRSTDTQYF
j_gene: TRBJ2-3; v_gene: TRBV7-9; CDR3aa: CASGFRDGEDTQYF
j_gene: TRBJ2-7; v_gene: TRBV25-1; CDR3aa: CASSPRAVFYEQYF
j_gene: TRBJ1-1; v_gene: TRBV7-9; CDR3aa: CASRQTTGENTEAFF
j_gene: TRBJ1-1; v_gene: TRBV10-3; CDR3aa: CAIQGQVNTEAFF
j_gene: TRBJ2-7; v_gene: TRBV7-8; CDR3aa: CASSPLTYEQYF
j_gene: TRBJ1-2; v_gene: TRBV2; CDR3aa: CASSEAWGYTF
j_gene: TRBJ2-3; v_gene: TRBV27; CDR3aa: CASSLRPGGTDTQYF
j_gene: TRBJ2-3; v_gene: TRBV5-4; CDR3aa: CASSPWGTYTDTQYF
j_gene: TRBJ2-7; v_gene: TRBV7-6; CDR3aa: CASSFGPLGSLDYEQYF
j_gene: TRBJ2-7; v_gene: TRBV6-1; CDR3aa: CASSEGTSSHYEQYF
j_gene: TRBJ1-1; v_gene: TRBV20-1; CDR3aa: CSAGSPRGAFF
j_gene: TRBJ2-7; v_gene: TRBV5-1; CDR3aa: CASRAGSSYEQYF